The next 18 T cell receptor beta chains were all read from a single sample in a study of shared clonotypes between healthy human individuals. The method was immunoSEQ multiplex PCR; TCRdb's version includes in-frame clones alone and lacks a portion of them. The repertoire holds under 300,000 clones, with 65% as singletons. Material for sequencing was memory CD4+ T cells sorted from blood. Specified subset: CD45RA-negative fraction. These receptors all stem from a man aged 25-45 years in good health.

This sequence joins TRBV2 and TRBJ2-5; D remains unclear. CDR1 is SNHLY and CDR2 is FYNNEI in the germline V gene. Trimming left V 7 bases short and J 1 base short, with 7 bases between. The length of the CDR3 is 12 residues. CDR3 in amino acids: CASIYVQETQYF. CDR3 nucleotide sequence: TGTGCCAGCATTTACGTCCAAGAGACCCAGTACTTC.

This clone was seen once. The gene calls are TRBV4-3 and TRBJ2-1, with D uncertain. The germline V and J ends were trimmed by 1 base and 0 bases, with 10 bases remaining between them. In germline, CDR1 is LGHNA, CDR2 YSLEER. CDR3 length equals 16 residues. CDR3 DNA: TGCGCCAGCAGCCAAGGGTGGGCGAGCTCCTACAATGAGCAGTTCTTC. The encoded protein is CASSQGWASSYNEQFF.

V gene TRBV5-5 combines with J gene TRBJ1-1, with TRBD1 matching over 7 bases. The V gene's germline CDR1 is SGHKS and CDR2 YYEKEE (reference sequence). V shed 4 bases, J shed 2 bases, and the junction held 5 bases outside the gene matches. This CDR3 comprises 14 residues. CDR3 region: CASSQGGTNTEAFF. CDR3 nucleotides: TGTGCCAGCAGCCAGGGGGGAACCAACACTGAAGCTTTCTTT.

On this clone: Other DNA sequences in this sample translate to the same CDR3. This sequence joins TRBV27 and TRBJ1-4; a weak D match, TRBD1 (5 bases). Germline V gene lookup returns CDR1 MNHEY and CDR2 SMNVEV (reference sequence). The CDR3 totals 14 residues. V lost 2 bases, J lost 6 bases, and 10 bases lay in between. The DNA of the CDR3 is TGTGCCAGCAGTTTACTGGGGGGAGATGAAAAACTGTTTTTT. Translation: CASSLLGGDEKLFF.

The chain uses TRBV28 and TRBJ2-2, with D unresolved. Trimming pared 0 bases from V and 5 bases from J, leaving 7 bases between. This CDR3 is 14 amino acids long. Germline V gene lookup returns CDR1 MDHEN and CDR2 SYDVKM. CDR3 region: CASSLWRRTGELFF. The CDR3 DNA sequence: TGTGCCAGCAGTTTATGGAGGAGAACCGGGGAGCTGTTTTTT.

This chain links TRBV19 with TRBJ2-2; D is unresolved. This CDR3 is built from 13 residues. Looked up from germline, CDR1 is LNHDA and CDR2 is SQIVND (reference sequence). V was trimmed by 1 base and J by 9 bases, leaving 9 bases between them. The CDR3 loop is CASSIVRSWELFF. The CDR3 DNA follows: TGTGCCAGTAGTATAGTACGGAGCTGGGAGCTGTTTTTT.

This chain uses TRBV25-1 with TRBJ2-5; 16 bases are shared with TRBD2. The CDR3 is made up of 18 amino acids. Unmatched junction bases numbered 8, after V lost 6 bases and J lost 1 base. CDR1 is MGHDK and CDR2 is SYGVNS in the germline V gene. The CDR3 nucleotides are TGTGCCAGCAGACCTCCGGGACTAGCGGGAGGGTTCCAAGAGACCCAGTACTTC. Its protein product is CASRPPGLAGGFQETQYF. The variable domain in full, completed from reference TRBV25-1 and TRBJ2-5, reads EADIYQTPRYLVIGTGKKITLECSQTMGHDKMYWYQQDPGMELHLIHYSYGVNSTEKGDLSSESTVSRIRTEHFPLTLESARPSHTSQYLCASRPPGLAGGFQETQYFGPGTRLLVL.

CDR3 region: CASSLNAVLSQKAFF. The DNA of the CDR3 is TGTGCCAGCAGCTTGAACGCCGTCCTGTCACAGAAAGCTTTCTTT. The chain uses TRBV5-6 and TRBJ1-1; D unclear. Germline V gene sequence: CDR1 SGHDT, CDR2 YYEEEE. This CDR3 spans 15 amino acids. Trimming removed 1 base from V and 9 bases from J, with 19 bases in between.

The chain has TRBV19 and TRBJ2-4; 7 nucleotides line up with TRBD1. From germline, CDR1 is LNHDA and CDR2 SQIVND (reference sequence). The ends lost 6 bases at V and 16 bases at J; junction bases unmatched: 15. The CDR3 is made up of 13 amino acids. The CDR3 bases are TGTGCCAGTAGCCAAACAGGGGTCACCCCTCCTTACTTC. Translating gives CASSQTGVTPPYF.

This clone was detected once. The chain carries TRBV7-3 and TRBJ1-3, with 7 bases that match TRBD1. The germline V gene encodes CDR1 SGHTA and CDR2 FQGTGA. Trimming took 6 bases from V and 2 from J; bases not matched to a gene: 4. The CDR3 sequence is 14 residues long. The CDR3 sequence: CASSRDRAGNTIYF. DNA of the CDR3: TGTGCCAGCAGTCGAGACAGGGCTGGAAACACCATATATTTT.

The chain uses TRBV14 and TRBJ2-3; D gene uncertain. The germline V gene has CDR1 SGHDN and CDR2 FVKESK. V lost 4 bases to trimming and J lost 5 bases, with 13 bases between them. The CDR3 covers 14 residues. CDR3 nucleotides: TGTGCCAGCAGCCCACTCAAAGGTGGAGATACGCAGTATTTT. This gives the protein CASSPLKGGDTQYF.

The V gene is TRBV7-9, the J gene TRBJ2-1, with 9 bases that match TRBD2. V shed 5 bases and J 7 bases; nucleotides not matched to a gene: 6. The germline V gene encodes CDR1 SEHNR and CDR2 FQNEAQ (reference sequence). The CDR3 covers 14 residues. DNA of the CDR3: TGTGCCAGCAGCAATAGCGGGAGCCGGAATGAGCAGTTCTTC. Protein: CASSNSGSRNEQFF.

This clone has a count of ten or more. The genes are TRBV13 and TRBJ2-7; weak D call: TRBD1 (6 bases). V gave up 5 bases and J gave up 7 bases, with 36 bases separating them. Germline V gene lookup returns CDR1 PRHDT and CDR2 FYEKMQ (reference sequence). The CDR3 has 20 amino acids. The CDR3 region is CASSLFARRLGRGATREQYF. The CDR3 DNA reads TGTGCCAGCAGCCTCTTTGCCCGACGGCTTGGCAGGGGCGCTACTCGGGAGCAGTACTTC. Supplemented by reference TRBV13 and TRBJ2-7, the full variable domain reads AAGVIQSPRHLIKEKRETATLKCYPIPRHDTVYWYQQGPGQDPQFLISFYEKMQSDKGSIPDRFSAQQFSDYHSELNMSSLELGDSALYFCASSLFARRLGRGATREQYFGPGTRLTVT.

The CDR3 DNA reads TGTGCCAGCAGCTCAAGTCCTATTCAGCCCCAGCATTTT. Translated: CASSSSPIQPQHF. The chain has TRBV7-8 and TRBJ1-5; D remains ambiguous. The V gene's germline CDR1 is SGHVS and CDR2 FQNEAQ. This CDR3 is built from 13 residues. V was pared by 4 bases and J by 6 bases, with 10 bases between.

V usage is TRBV5-1 and J usage is TRBJ2-6; D remains ambiguous. Germline lookup yields CDR1 SGHRS and CDR2 YFSETQ. Trimming left V 1 base short and J 0 bases short, with 5 bases between. The CDR3 has 15 residues. CDR3 loop: CASSLRNSGANVLTF. The CDR3 DNA sequence: TGCGCCAGCAGCTTGAGGAACTCTGGGGCCAACGTCCTGACTTTC.

In regard to this clone: Other DNA sequences within the sample encode an identical CDR3. The rearrangement links TRBV28 to TRBJ2-2; no definite D call. V lost 1 base and J lost 8, with 5 bases in between. CDR1 MDHEN and CDR2 SYDVKM come from the germline V gene. The CDR3 has 12 residues. CDR3 region: CASSLLTGELFF. CDR3 nucleotide sequence: TGTGCCAGCAGTTTATTAACTGGGGAGCTGTTTTTT.

V and J are TRBV10-1 and TRBJ2-7; TRBD1 might be the D (6 bases). V was shortened by 5 bases and J by 2 bases, with 16 bases between the two germline ends. CDR1 is WNHNN and CDR2 is SYGVQD in the germline V gene (reference sequence). The CDR3 runs to 15 residues. The CDR3 DNA reads as TGCGCCAGCAGTCCCGGGATCAGGGGACCCTACGAGCAGTACTTC. This encodes CASSPGIRGPYEQYF.

Only a few counts were recorded for this clone. This chain joins TRBV7-2 and TRBJ2-3; 13 nucleotides line up with TRBD2. Per the germline V gene, CDR1 is SGHTA and CDR2 is FQGNSA. V lost 8 bases to trimming and J lost 6 bases; unmatched junction nucleotides: 2. CDR3 length: 13 residues. In DNA form, the CDR3 reads TGTGCCAGCCGGACTAGCGGGAGTGATACGCAGTATTTT. This sequence encodes CASRTSGSDTQYF.